At least ten counts were recorded for the clone carrying this T cell receptor (beta chain). The target antigen is unknown. The data were obtained in a study of identical twins. Each CDR3 protein gets one entry after TCRdb re-called the 5' RACE reads with MiXCR. The sample shows 350,000 to 450,000 distinct CDR3 sequences, 15% to 20% of them seen only once. This CDR3 spans 17 amino acids. Germline V gene data show CDR1 as SGHAT and CDR2 as FQNNGV. Trimming cost V 2 bases and J 0 bases; bases outside gene matches: 6. Overall study findings and caveats: Researchers reported excess low generation probability among twin-shared out-of-frame alpha sequences.

The sequence came from a man in his fifties in good health. Sequencing was done on a sample of naive T cells sorted from blood. This chain connects TRBV11-2 to TRBJ2-1, with 8 bases identical to TRBD2. The chain's CDR3 is CASSLNGGASSYNEQFF. DNA for the CDR3: TGTGCCAGCAGCTTAAACGGGGGGGCGAGCTCCTACAATGAGCAGTTCTTC.